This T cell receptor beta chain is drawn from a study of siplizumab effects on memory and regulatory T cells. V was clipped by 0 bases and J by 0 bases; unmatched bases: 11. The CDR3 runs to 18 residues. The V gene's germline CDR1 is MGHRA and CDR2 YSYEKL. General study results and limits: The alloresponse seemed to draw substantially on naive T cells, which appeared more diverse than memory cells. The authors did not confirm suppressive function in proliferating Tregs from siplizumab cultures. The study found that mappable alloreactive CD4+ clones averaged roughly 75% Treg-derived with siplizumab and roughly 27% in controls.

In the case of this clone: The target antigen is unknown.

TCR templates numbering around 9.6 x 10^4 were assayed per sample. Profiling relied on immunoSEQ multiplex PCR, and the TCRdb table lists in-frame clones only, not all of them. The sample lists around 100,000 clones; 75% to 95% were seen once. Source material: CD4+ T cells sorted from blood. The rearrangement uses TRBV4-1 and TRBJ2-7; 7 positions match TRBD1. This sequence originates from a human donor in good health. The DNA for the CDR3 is TGCGCCAGCAGCCAAGAGGTCCCGGGACAGTTAATCTCCTACGAGCAGTACTTC. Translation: CASSQEVPGQLISYEQYF.